The 30 T cell receptor beta chains listed next were all sequenced from one sample in a study of patients and donors after allogeneic stem cell transplantation (dated by TCRdb to the early 2020s). The library was made by RT-PCR. The sequencer listed for this sample is NextSeq 550. The public reads were reprocessed in TCRdb via fastp at Q25 and MiXCR, keeping in-frame beta chains. Records with the same CDR3 protein are collapsed into one entry carrying the most frequent genes and DNA. This sample gives about 410,000 distinct CDR3 sequences in total; roughly 16% of them show up just once. 6.5% to 7.5% of the sample goes to the ten largest clones. Material: blood, either unsorted or a sorted T cell fraction (not recorded which). The receptors originated from a human donor who was either an allogeneic HSCT recipient or a stem cell or donor lymphocyte infusion donor (not recorded which). It is not recorded whose cells these are; they may come from a transplant donor.

Only a few counts were recorded for this clonotype. The chain combines TRBV4-3 with TRBJ2-4; tentatively, D is TRBD1 or TRBD2 (6 bases each). This CDR3 comprises 16 residues. Germline CDR1 LGHNA, CDR2 YSLEER. V dropped 0 bases and J dropped 4 bases, with 13 bases sitting between them. In nucleotides, the CDR3 is TGCGCCAGCAGCCAAGAGGGGGGCAGGTCAAAAAACATTCAGTACTTC. Translated, it gives CASSQEGGRSKNIQYF.

In DNA form, the CDR3 reads TGCGCCAGCAGCCCAACGGTATTTAATGAAAAACTGTTTTTT. It specifies CASSPTVFNEKLFF. The chain combines TRBV4-1 with TRBJ1-4; D is ambiguous. With 4 bases removed from V and 4 bases from J, the gap between germline ends came to 10 bases. Germline CDR1 is MGHRA and CDR2 is YSYEKL. The CDR3 has 14 amino acids.

The V gene is TRBV20-1, the J gene TRBJ1-1; TRBD1 matches 8 bases. The CDR3 spans 15 residues. V shed 5 bases and J 4 bases; nucleotides not matched to a gene: 12. The germline gives CDR1 DFQATT, CDR2 SNEGSKA (reference sequence). The CDR3 DNA sequence: TGCAGTGCTGGCGGACAGGGATCTTTCGGCACTGAAGCTTTCTTT. Translation: CSAGGQGSFGTEAFF.

The sample holds one count of this clonotype. The chain has TRBV4-3 and TRBJ1-2; D gene uncertain. The CDR3 spans 15 residues. V was pared by 0 bases and J by 6 bases, with 14 bases between. CDR1 and CDR2 from the germline V gene are LGHNA and YSLEER. CDR3 amino acids: CASSQDIGSGNGYTF. The DNA for the CDR3 is TGCGCCAGCAGCCAAGATATCGGGTCAGGCAATGGCTACACCTTC.

The V call is TRBV5-1, the J call TRBJ2-5; D unclear. The germline V gene has CDR1 SGHRS and CDR2 YFSETQ. The CDR3 spans 12 residues. V lost 3 bases, J lost 3 bases, and 6 bases lay in between. CDR3 sequence reads: CASSSHKETQYF. The DNA for the CDR3 is TGCGCCAGCAGCTCCCATAAAGAGACCCAGTACTTC.

Only a few counts were recorded for this clonotype. The chain joins TRBV27 to TRBJ2-7; 11 bases are shared with TRBD1. With V trimmed by 5 bases and J by 7 bases, 10 bases remained unmatched. Germline CDR1 is MNHEY and CDR2 is SMNVEV (reference sequence). The CDR3 consists of 15 residues. The CDR3 nucleotides read TGTGCCAGCAGTAGAAAGGGACAGGGGGAGAGGGAGCAGTACTTC. Translation gives CASSRKGQGEREQYF.

The chain couples TRBV10-3 to TRBJ1-5; D is unclear. Trimming removed 2 bases at V and 2 bases at J, with 10 bases between. The germline gives CDR1 ENHRY, CDR2 SYGVKD. The CDR3 sequence is 15 residues long. CDR3 DNA: TGTGCCATCAGTGAGAGGGCCCTGGGCAATCAGCCCCAGCATTTT. Translating it yields CAISERALGNQPQHF.

This clonotype was counted many times. The chain recombines TRBV6-1 with TRBJ2-3, with D possibly being TRBD2 (6 bases). The CDR3 sequence is 15 residues long. The germline V and J ends were trimmed by 5 bases and 4 bases, with 16 bases remaining between them. Per the germline V gene, CDR1 is MNHNS and CDR2 is SASEGT. The CDR3 here is CASSIAGRRADTQYF. CDR3 DNA sequence: TGTGCCAGCAGTATTGCGGGGCGGCGAGCAGATACGCAGTATTTT.

This clonotype was detected only a few times. This sequence joins TRBV30 and TRBJ1-1; D ambiguous. CDR3 length equals 10 residues. The V and J ends lost 4 bases and 6 bases respectively, with 6 bases between them. The germline V gene encodes CDR1 GTSNPN and CDR2 SVGIG (reference sequence). DNA of the CDR3: TGTGCCTGGATCCAATCTGAAGCTTTCTTT. As protein: CAWIQSEAFF.

The rearrangement joins TRBV7-9 to TRBJ2-5; 8 bases fit TRBD1. The CDR3 totals 17 residues. Per germline, CDR1 SEHNR and CDR2 FQNEAQ (reference sequence). V shed 4 bases, J shed 1 base, and the junction held 11 bases outside the gene matches. CDR3 region: CASSYRGQASGQETQYF. CDR3 DNA: TGTGCCAGCAGCTACCGGGGACAGGCCAGCGGCCAAGAGACCCAGTACTTC.

J is TRBJ1-3 and V is TRBV4-3, with a possible D match to TRBD1 (6 bases). The V gene's germline CDR1 is LGHNA and CDR2 YSLEER. The CDR3 is made up of 15 amino acids. The V gene lost 3 bases and the J gene lost 4 bases, with 13 bases spanning the gap. This chain's CDR3 is CASSQTYRAGNTIYF. In DNA form, the CDR3 reads TGCGCCAGCAGCCAGACGTACAGGGCCGGAAACACCATATATTTT.

This chain connects TRBV20-1 to TRBJ1-2, with 7 nucleotides matching TRBD1. Trimming at V came to 6 bases and at J to 8 bases, leaving 9 bases not matched to a gene. The CDR3 is made up of 12 amino acids. From germline, CDR1 is DFQATT and CDR2 SNEGSKA (reference sequence). This chain's CDR3 is CSARQGFWGYTF. CDR3 bases: TGCAGTGCAAGACAGGGATTCTGGGGCTACACCTTC.

This clonotype was counted between two and nine times. The chain has TRBV25-1 and TRBJ2-2; D ambiguous. The germline gives CDR1 MGHDK, CDR2 SYGVNS. Trimming cost V 10 bases and J 5 bases, with 17 bases left between them. This CDR3 has 14 amino acids. In DNA form, the CDR3 reads TGTGCCACCCAGTCGTATTCCGGAACCGGGGAGCTGTTTTTT. It is translated as CATQSYSGTGELFF.

The chain uses TRBV6-5 and TRBJ2-3; TRBD1 matches at 9 bases. The germline V gene encodes CDR1 MNHEY and CDR2 SVGAGI. The CDR3 loop spans 19 amino acids. V trimming: 3 bases; J trimming: 1 base; junction bases outside the gene matches: 14. CDR3 nucleotide sequence: TGTGCCAGCAGTTATTCGGGGACAGGGCTTGTTTTCCGCACAGATACGCAGTATTTT. Amino acids: CASSYSGTGLVFRTDTQYF.

There are a few counts of this clonotype. This chain uses TRBV27 with TRBJ2-1; D gene uncertain. In germline, CDR1 is MNHEY, CDR2 SMNVEV (reference sequence). The V end was cut by 5 bases, the J end by 0 bases, with 17 bases between. This CDR3 has 17 amino acids. The CDR3 sequence: CASSRTASHDSYNEQFF. CDR3 in DNA: TGTGCCAGCAGTAGAACGGCTTCCCACGACTCCTACAATGAGCAGTTCTTC.

J is TRBJ2-1 and V is TRBV6-5; D is possibly TRBD2 (6 bases). V dropped 3 bases and J dropped 4 bases, with 10 bases sitting between them. Germline V lookup: CDR1 MNHEY, CDR2 SVGAGI. The CDR3 covers 14 residues. The CDR3 DNA reads TGTGCCAGCAGTTATGGGCGGGGATACAATGAGCAGTTCTTC. It yields the protein CASSYGRGYNEQFF.

This clonotype was observed at least ten times. V is TRBV12-3 or TRBV12-4 and J is TRBJ1-1; 7 bases are shared with TRBD1. The CDR3 runs 14 residues. V trimming: 6 bases; J trimming: 0 bases; junction bases outside the gene matches: 4. The CDR3 protein is CASSSGQLNTEAFF. DNA for the CDR3: TGTGCCAGCAGCTCGGGACAGCTGAACACTGAAGCTTTCTTT.

The genes are TRBV6-1 and TRBJ2-7; D unresolved. This CDR3 spans 11 amino acids. CDR1 and CDR2 from the germline V gene are MNHNS and SASEGT. With 7 bases removed from V and 4 bases from J, the gap between germline ends came to 8 bases. The CDR3 region has the DNA TGTGCCAGCACTCCGGATTACGAGCAGTACTTC. Translated, it gives CASTPDYEQYF.

V is TRBV5-5 and J is TRBJ2-4, with TRBD1 matching 7 bases. Trimming took 4 bases from V and 5 from J; bases not matched to a gene: 6. Germline CDR1 and CDR2: SGHKS and YYEKEE (reference sequence). The CDR3 runs to 14 residues. Here the CDR3 DNA reads TGTGCCAGCAGCCTACAGGGGAGTGAAAACATTCAGTACTTC. Its protein is CASSLQGSENIQYF.

Points on this clonotype: At one boundary the junction diverges from the germline segment, which might be a read error. The genes are TRBV7-6 and TRBJ2-6; D call uncertain. CDR1 is SGHVS and CDR2 is FNYEAQ in the germline V gene. This CDR3 comprises 13 residues. This chain's CDR3 is CASSVSWADVLTF. The CDR3 nucleotides are TGTGCCAGCAGCGTAAGTTGGGCCGACGTCCTGACTTTC.

This clonotype occurred a few times. The rearrangement uses TRBV18 and TRBJ2-7; no clear D gene. Germline loops: CDR1 KGHSH, CDR2 LQKENI. The V gene lost 2 bases and the J gene lost 3 bases, with 11 bases spanning the gap. The CDR3 contains 14 residues. The CDR3 DNA reads as TGTGCCAGCTCACCATCTTCCACGAACTACGAGCAGTACTTC. Translating gives CASSPSSTNYEQYF.

In this sample, this clonotype turned up a few times. The chain employs TRBV9 and TRBJ2-1, with no clear D. CDR3 length equals 15 residues. Trimming shortened V by 2 bases and J by 4 bases, and 13 bases separated the two germline ends. Germline CDR1 reads SGDLS; CDR2 reads YYNGEE. CDR3 loop: CASSVNLNSYNEQFF. Written as DNA, the CDR3 is TGTGCCAGCAGCGTTAACCTAAACTCTTACAATGAGCAGTTCTTC.

In this sample, this clonotype turned up a few times. The gene calls are TRBV20-1 and TRBJ2-7; D unclear. The CDR3 runs to 12 residues. The ends were cut back, 2 bases at V and 2 bases at J, with 7 bases in the middle. In germline, CDR1 is DFQATT, CDR2 SNEGSKA (reference sequence). The CDR3 DNA is TGCAGTGCTAGACACCCCCCCTACGAGCAGTACTTC. Encoded protein: CSARHPPYEQYF.

This clonotype was seen at least ten times. The chain uses TRBV5-6 and TRBJ2-7; no definite D call. V lost 1 base and J 2 bases, leaving 4 bases between the germline ends. CDR1 and CDR2 from the germline V gene are SGHDT and YYEEEE. The CDR3 loop spans 12 amino acids. CDR3 nucleotides: TGTGCCAGCAGCTTGTTCCCCTACGAGCAGTACTTC. It translates to CASSLFPYEQYF. Drawing the rest from reference TRBV5-6 and TRBJ2-7, the complete variable domain is DAGVTQSPTHLIKTRGQQVTLRCSPKSGHDTVSWYQQALGQGPQFIFQYYEEEERQRGNFPDRFSGHQFPNYSSELNVNALLLGDSALYLCASSLFPYEQYFGPGTRLTVT.

The sample holds a few counts of this clonotype. V is TRBV7-6 and J is TRBJ2-7, with D unclear. Germline-derived CDR1 and CDR2 are SGHVS and FNYEAQ. The germline V and J ends were trimmed by 5 bases and 7 bases, with 15 bases remaining between them. The CDR3 is made up of 13 amino acids. The CDR3 sequence is CASSSLRRGEQYF. For the CDR3, the DNA is TGTGCCAGCAGCAGTCTTCGGCGCGGAGAGCAGTACTTC. Together with reference TRBV7-6 and TRBJ2-7, the CDR3 gives the full variable domain: GAGVSQSPRYKVTKRGQDVALRCDPISGHVSLYWYRQALGQGPEFLTYFNYEAQQDKSGLPNDRFSAERPEGSISTLTIQRTEQRDSAMYRCASSSLRRGEQYFGPGTRLTVT.

V usage is TRBV6-1 and J usage is TRBJ1-3; D is unresolved. The V gene lost 6 bases and the J gene lost 0 bases, with 15 bases spanning the gap. This CDR3 is 16 amino acids long. Germline assignment: CDR1 MNHNS and CDR2 SASEGT. The CDR3 region is CASRRHPTNSGNTIYF. Here the CDR3 DNA reads TGTGCCAGCAGGAGACATCCCACAAACTCTGGAAACACCATATATTTT.

This clonotype was detected only a few times. The chain recombines TRBV13 with TRBJ2-7, with 7 bases aligning to TRBD2. The CDR3 has 18 amino acids. Germline CDR1 PRHDT, CDR2 FYEKMQ (reference sequence). V lost 0 bases and J lost 2; bases outside the gene matches: 13. Here the CDR3 reads CASSLGGAPSGAPYEQYF. The CDR3 DNA is TGTGCCAGCAGCTTAGGAGGCGCCCCCAGCGGGGCCCCCTACGAGCAGTACTTC.

The rearrangement uses TRBV28 and TRBJ2-7; TRBD1 might be the D (5 bases). This CDR3 is built from 13 residues. CDR1 and CDR2 from the germline V gene are MDHEN and SYDVKM. Trimming shortened V by 3 bases and J by 4 bases, and 10 bases separated the two germline ends. CDR3 loop: CASSFAGMYEQYF. Here the CDR3 DNA reads TGTGCCAGCAGTTTTGCAGGGATGTACGAGCAGTACTTC.

V is TRBV3-1 and J is TRBJ2-1, with D perhaps matching TRBD2 (6 bases). Germline V gives CDR1 LGHDT, CDR2 YNNKEL (reference sequence). V was clipped by 0 bases and J by 10 bases, with 16 bases between them. The CDR3 totals 15 residues. The CDR3 reads CASSQDTPGVQEQFF. For the CDR3, the DNA is TGTGCCAGCAGCCAAGATACGCCGGGAGTTCAGGAGCAGTTCTTC.

This clonotype was found a few times. The J gene is TRBJ2-7, the V gene TRBV20-1; 14 bases agree with TRBD2. This CDR3 has 14 residues. CDR1 and CDR2 (germline): DFQATT, SNEGSKA (reference sequence). V shed 3 bases, J shed 3 bases, and the junction held 1 base outside the gene matches. The CDR3 loop is CSARGLAGDYEQYF. CDR3 coding DNA: TGCAGTGCTAGGGGACTAGCGGGAGACTACGAGCAGTACTTC.